This T cell receptor (beta chain) originates from a study of blood T cell repertoires in COVID-19. On the study more broadly: Samples representing acute and convalescent COVID-19 were sourced from the United States, Italy and Spain. Sources were T cells, B-cell-depleted T cells, or PBMCs; the material itself was cDNA or gDNA.

The CDR3 runs 15 residues. Trimming took 4 bases from V and 7 from J, leaving 20 bases between them. Germline-derived CDR1 and CDR2 are SGHDT and YYEEEE. Per the original methods: By means of reference gene primer amplification, nucleated cell counts were estimated. Method: immunoSEQ multiplex PCR; TCRdb's copy keeps in-frame clones and lacks some. V, J and clone size are those of that table, while D and trimming were read from the DNA. Found here are 100,000 to 120,000 clones, about 85% of them singletons; the top ten hold around 5.1%. The source material was peripheral blood. This TCR was sampled from a human donor in a cohort sampled during active COVID-19. The V and J genes are TRBV5-6 and TRBJ1-2; weak D call: TRBD1 (5 bases). CDR3 in DNA: TGTGCCAGCAGCGAGGGACCGACGGGAGATTTTGGCTACACCTTC. Its protein product is CASSEGPTGDFGYTF.